This T cell receptor beta chain was recorded in a study of identical twins. Many counts were recorded for this clonotype. Each CDR3 protein gets one entry after TCRdb re-called the 5' RACE reads with MiXCR. The sample holds hundreds of thousands of distinct CDR3 sequences, around 8.6% seen once. Germline values: CDR1 SGHTA, CDR2 FQGNSA. Trimming pared 0 bases from V and 1 base from J, leaving 13 bases between. The CDR3 runs to 16 residues. This same sample was also taken into another study, of yellow fever vaccine responses in identical twins.

This rearrangement joins TRBV7-2 to TRBJ2-7, with D perhaps TRBD2 (6 bases). This receptor was identified in a woman younger than 35 in good health. The sequenced sample was PBMCs. CDR3 bases: TGTGCCAGCAGCTTAGCGGCTAGCGCAACTTCCTACGAGCAGTACTTC. Translated: CASSLAASATSYEQYF.